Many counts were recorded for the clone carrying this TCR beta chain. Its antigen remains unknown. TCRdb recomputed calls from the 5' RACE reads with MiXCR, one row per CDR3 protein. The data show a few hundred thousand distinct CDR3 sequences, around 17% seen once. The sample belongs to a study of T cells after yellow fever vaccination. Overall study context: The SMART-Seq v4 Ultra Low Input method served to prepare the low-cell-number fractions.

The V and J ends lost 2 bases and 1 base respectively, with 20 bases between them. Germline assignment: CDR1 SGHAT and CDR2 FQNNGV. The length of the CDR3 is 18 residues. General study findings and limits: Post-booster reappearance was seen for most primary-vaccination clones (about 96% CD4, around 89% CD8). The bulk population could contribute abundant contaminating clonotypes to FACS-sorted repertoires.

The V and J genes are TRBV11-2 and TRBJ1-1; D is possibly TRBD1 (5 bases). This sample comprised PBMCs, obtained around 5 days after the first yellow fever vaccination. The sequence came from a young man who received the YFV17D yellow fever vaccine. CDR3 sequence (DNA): TGTGCCAGCAGCTTAAATTTCGGGGCGAGGCGGGCGAACACTGAAGCTTTCTTT. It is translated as CASSLNFGARRANTEAFF.